The next 9 T cell receptor beta chains were all read from a single sample in a study of blood T cells in healthy people across ages. A second roughly 7 to 11 cycle PCR used barcoded and J-beta primers. Using its own MiXCR run on the 5' RACE reads, TCRdb lists one record per CDR3 protein. This sample has more than 550,000 distinct CDR3 sequences, with 20% to 25% found just once. The source material was blood. The receptors stem from a man in his 70s in good health.

This clonotype has a count of ten or more. The chain combines TRBV7-9 with TRBJ1-1, with a weak D call TRBD1 (6 bases). CDR1 and CDR2 from the germline V gene are SEHNR and FQNEAQ (reference sequence). The CDR3 extends over 15 amino acids. The V end lost 5 bases, the J end lost 1 base, and 14 bases lay between the germline ends. DNA of the CDR3: TGTGCCAGCAGCCCCGAGGGGGGGTGGAACACTGAAGCTTTCTTT. Its translation: CASSPEGGWNTEAFF.

The genes are TRBV30 and TRBJ1-2; no reliable D call. The V gene lost 2 bases and the J gene lost 4 bases, with 11 bases spanning the gap. CDR1 and CDR2 (germline): GTSNPN, SVGIG (reference sequence). This CDR3 region has 13 residues. CDR3 sequence: CAWSSALGYGYTF. In DNA form, the CDR3 reads TGTGCCTGGAGTTCCGCGCTAGGCTATGGCTACACCTTC.

CDR3 residues: CASSMDAQETQYF. The CDR3 DNA sequence: TGTGCCAGTAGTATGGACGCCCAAGAGACCCAGTACTTC. The V and J genes are TRBV19 and TRBJ2-5, with D hard to call. V was trimmed by 3 bases and J by 1 base, leaving 6 bases between them. Germline V gene data show CDR1 as LNHDA and CDR2 as SQIVND (reference sequence). This CDR3 is built from 13 residues.

The chain employs TRBV7-8 and TRBJ2-1; 7 bases line up with TRBD2. Germline CDR1 is SGHVS and CDR2 is FQNEAQ. The CDR3 totals 15 residues. V dropped 5 bases and J dropped 3; count of bases not matched to a gene: 7. The CDR3 sequence is CASSESGVGYNEQFF. The CDR3, as DNA: TGTGCCAGCAGCGAGAGCGGGGTCGGCTACAATGAGCAGTTCTTC.

A few counts support this clonotype. The chain couples TRBV3-1 to TRBJ2-7; D gene uncertain. The J call may be wrong; the DNA end is better matched by TRBJ2-5. This CDR3 contains 12 residues. Germline loops: CDR1 LGHDT, CDR2 YNNKEL (reference sequence). Written as DNA, the CDR3 is TGTGCCAGCAGCCAAGAGATAGAGACCCAGTACTTC. It is translated as CASSQEIETQYF.

The rearrangement joins TRBV4-1 to TRBJ2-2; 12 bases are shared with TRBD2. The CDR3 is 17 residues long. From germline, CDR1 is MGHRA and CDR2 YSYEKL. Losses at the gene ends were 1 base for V and 6 bases for J; bases not matched to a gene: 6. Written as DNA, the CDR3 is TGCGCCAGCAGCCAAGGGAGACTAGCGGGAGTTTCCGGGGAGCTGTTTTTT. It encodes CASSQGRLAGVSGELFF.

This clonotype was seen many times. V usage is TRBV7-9 and J usage is TRBJ2-5; no definite D call. Germline CDR1 and CDR2: SEHNR and FQNEAQ (reference sequence). Trimming stripped 2 bases from V and 0 bases from J, with 7 bases between. The CDR3 runs 14 residues. The CDR3 sequence is CASSLIRDQETQYF. The CDR3 region has the DNA TGTGCCAGCAGCTTAATAAGAGACCAAGAGACCCAGTACTTC.

The chain couples TRBV7-2 to TRBJ2-2; the match to TRBD2 covers 12 bases. The ends lost 4 bases at V and 5 bases at J; junction bases unmatched: 2. CDR1 and CDR2 (germline): SGHTA, FQGNSA. CDR3 length equals 15 residues. The CDR3 sequence: CASSWTSGETGELFF. The CDR3, as DNA: TGTGCCAGCAGCTGGACTAGCGGGGAGACCGGGGAGCTGTTTTTT.

This clonotype was seen a few times. The V gene is TRBV20-1, the J gene TRBJ2-4, with a weak D call TRBD2 (5 bases). Trimming left V 8 bases short and J 0 bases short, with 17 bases between. The CDR3 has 15 amino acids. Germline-derived CDR1 and CDR2 are DFQATT and SNEGSKA (reference sequence). Here the CDR3 DNA reads TGCAGTACCAGGAGTGGCGGACTAGCCAAAAACATTCAGTACTTC. This translates into CSTRSGGLAKNIQYF.